These 19 T cell receptor beta chains came from one sample sequenced in a study of T cells in Graves' hyperthyroidism and ophthalmopathy. TCR beta CDR3 regions were amplified from RNA. In the first-round RT-PCR of the TCR CDR3, the HTBI primer set was used. MiXCR, run by TCRdb on the multiplex PCR reads, gives a single entry per CDR3 protein. Here the sample spans 300,000 to 450,000 distinct CDR3 sequences, 11% to 15% being singletons. Source material: blood. Every receptor here comes from a woman aged 55 to 70 with Graves' hyperthyroidism.

In its sample, this clonotype was seen many times. The chain is built from TRBV2 and TRBJ2-5; TRBD2 matches 7 bases. CDR1 SNHLY and CDR2 FYNNEI come from the germline V gene. V was pared by 6 bases and J by 5 bases, with 6 bases of the junction left unmatched. The CDR3 totals 13 residues. Written as DNA, the CDR3 is TGTGCCAGCAGGCGGGAGCCGTTGGAGACCCAGTACTTC. Residues: CASRREPLETQYF.

Comments on this clonotype: A clone one base away is much larger, so this may be a read error. The chain has TRBV2 and TRBJ1-5; a weak D match, TRBD1 (5 bases). The CDR3 runs 17 residues. CDR1 is SNHLY and CDR2 is FYNNEI in the germline V gene. V lost 2 bases, J lost 0 bases, and 14 bases lay in between. The CDR3, as DNA: TGTGCCAGCAGTGAAAACAGGTCTAAGGGTAGCAATCAGCCCCAGCATTTT. It is translated as CASSENRSKGSNQPQHF.

This clonotype was picked up one time. The chain employs TRBV11-2 and TRBJ2-3; 10 bases are shared with TRBD2. V lost 0 bases and J lost 5; bases outside the gene matches: 17. CDR1 and CDR2 from the germline V gene are SGHAT and FQNNGV. The CDR3 consists of 20 residues. The CDR3 region is CASSLDVASGRRPEGDTQYF. DNA for the CDR3: TGTGCCAGCAGCTTAGATGTCGCTAGCGGGAGAAGGCCCGAGGGAGATACGCAGTATTTT.

This clonotype was counted at least ten times. The chain employs TRBV18 and TRBJ2-3, with D hard to call. In germline, CDR1 is KGHSH, CDR2 LQKENI. V was shortened by 3 bases and J by 2 bases, with 12 bases between the two germline ends. The CDR3 spans 15 residues. The CDR3 DNA reads as TGTGCCAGCTCACCGGAAATCTTTCACACAGATACGCAGTATTTT. It yields the protein CASSPEIFHTDTQYF.

There are many counts of this clonotype. The chain joins TRBV20-1 to TRBJ2-7; D possibly corresponds to TRBD2 (5 bases). The germline V gene has CDR1 DFQATT and CDR2 SNEGSKA (reference sequence). V lost 0 bases to trimming and J lost 6 bases, with 12 bases between them. This CDR3 region has 13 residues. CDR3 bases: TGCAGTGCTAGAGAAGAGGGTTTGGGCGAGCAGTACTTC. The encoded protein is CSAREEGLGEQYF.

Many counts were recorded for this clonotype. The chain couples TRBV6-5 to TRBJ2-2; the D is unclear. With 2 bases removed from V and 8 bases from J, the gap between germline ends came to 6 bases. There are 12 residues in the CDR3. CDR1 and CDR2 from the germline V gene are MNHEY and SVGAGI. For the CDR3, the DNA is TGTGCCAGCAGTTACCTGAGAGGGGAGCTGTTTTTT. Translation: CASSYLRGELFF.

This clonotype was detected ten times or more. V usage is TRBV3-1 and J usage is TRBJ1-2; TRBD1 is a possible D gene (5 bases). Germline V CDR1 and CDR2: LGHDT, YNNKEL (reference sequence). V lost 3 bases to trimming and J lost 6 bases, with 14 bases between them. The CDR3 has 14 residues. The CDR3 reads CASSHRGDPNGYTF. DNA of the CDR3: TGTGCCAGCAGCCACCGAGGGGATCCAAATGGCTACACCTTC.

The chain carries TRBV27 and TRBJ2-7; no reliable D call. Germline V gene sequence: CDR1 MNHEY, CDR2 SMNVEV (reference sequence). V was clipped by 6 bases and J by 0 bases, with 18 bases between them. The CDR3 loop spans 16 amino acids. The CDR3 sequence: CASSPIPISSSYEQYF. The CDR3 DNA reads TGTGCCAGCAGCCCTATCCCTATATCCAGCTCCTACGAGCAGTACTTC.

The sample holds many counts of this clonotype. The CDR3 here is CASSPSEETEAFF. CDR3 sequence (DNA): TGTGCCAGCTCACCCAGCGAGGAGACTGAAGCTTTCTTT. The gene calls are TRBV18 and TRBJ1-1; no firm D call. Germline-derived CDR1 and CDR2 are KGHSH and LQKENI. V lost 3 bases, J lost 5 bases, and 10 bases lay in between. CDR3 length: 13 amino acids. Full variable domain (outside the CDR3, taken from reference TRBV18 and TRBJ1-1): NAGVMQNPRHLVRRRGQEARLRCSPMKGHSHVYWYRQLPEEGLKFMVYLQKENIIDESGMPKERFSAEFPKEGPSILRIQQVVRGDSAAYFCASSPSEETEAFFGQGTRLTVV.

There are many counts of this clonotype. This chain links TRBV11-3 with TRBJ2-3; 8 bases are shared with TRBD1. The germline V gene has CDR1 SGHNT and CDR2 YENEEA. V shed 5 bases, J shed 2 bases, and the junction held 12 bases outside the gene matches. This CDR3 contains 17 residues. Here the CDR3 reads CASSPPPGTGFTDTQYF. For the CDR3, the DNA is TGTGCCAGCAGCCCCCCCCCGGGGACAGGCTTCACAGATACGCAGTATTTT. Full variable domain (outside the CDR3, taken from reference TRBV11-3 and TRBJ2-3): EAGVVQSPRYKIIEKKQPVAFWCNPISGHNTLYWYLQNLGQGPELLIRYENEEAVDDSQLPKDRFSAERLKGVDSTLKIQPAELGDSAVYLCASSPPPGTGFTDTQYFGPGTRLTVL.

This clonotype was seen a handful of times. The V and J genes are TRBV7-9 and TRBJ1-1, with a tentative D call TRBD1 (5 bases). Trimming shortened V by 5 bases and J by 0 bases, and 13 bases separated the two germline ends. Germline V lookup: CDR1 SEHNR, CDR2 FQNEAQ (reference sequence). The CDR3 spans 15 residues. CDR3 coding DNA: TGTGCCAGCAGCCACCAGACAGCCTTGAACACTGAAGCTTTCTTT. It codes for CASSHQTALNTEAFF.

CDR3 sequence: CASSYPASTEAFF. The CDR3 DNA reads TGTGCCAGCAGTTACCCCGCGAGTACTGAAGCTTTCTTT. The chain has TRBV6-5 and TRBJ1-1; D ambiguous. Germline assignment: CDR1 MNHEY and CDR2 SVGAGI. The CDR3 is 13 amino acids. V was shortened by 2 bases and J by 5 bases, with 9 bases between the two germline ends.

This clonotype occurred many times. This chain uses TRBV7-2 with TRBJ1-5; 8 bases line up with TRBD1. This CDR3 is built from 14 residues. Looked up from germline, CDR1 is SGHTA and CDR2 is FQGNSA. With 5 bases clipped from V and 7 bases from J, the junction kept 7 bases outside the gene matches. CDR3 protein: CASSPDRVLQPQHF. Written as DNA, the CDR3 is TGTGCCAGCAGCCCGGACAGGGTCTTACAGCCCCAGCATTTT.

As to this clonotype: This may arise from a read error, as a much more abundant clone is one base away. This rearrangement joins TRBV7-9 to TRBJ2-7; D call uncertain. Trimming stripped 2 bases from V and 2 bases from J, with 4 bases between. Germline V lookup: CDR1 SEHNR, CDR2 FQNEAQ (reference sequence). The CDR3 contains 12 residues. CDR3 in amino acids: CASSLWPYEQYF. DNA for the CDR3: TGTGCCAGCAGCTTATGGCCCTACGAGCAGTACTTC. Based on the CDR3 plus reference TRBV7-9 and TRBJ2-7, the full variable domain is DTGVSQNPRHKITKRGQNVTFRCDPISEHNRLYWYRQTLGQGPEFLTYFQNEAQLEKSRLLSDRFSAERPKGSFSTLEIQRTEQGDSAMYLCASSLWPYEQYFGPGTRLTVT.

The chain is built from TRBV11-2 and TRBJ1-6; D not resolved. Germline CDR1 and CDR2: SGHAT and FQNNGV. The ends were cut back, 4 bases at V and 9 bases at J, with 13 bases in the middle. The CDR3 runs to 14 residues. The CDR3 region is CASSSDPGISPLHF. The CDR3, as DNA: TGTGCCAGCAGCTCGGATCCGGGAATTTCACCCCTCCACTTT. The full variable domain, with the rest looked up from reference TRBV11-2 and TRBJ1-6, is EAGVAQSPRYKIIEKRQSVAFWCNPISGHATLYWYQQILGQGPKLLIQFQNNGVVDDSQLPKDRFSAERLKGVDSTLKIQPAKLEDSAVYLCASSSDPGISPLHFGNGTRLTVT.

The rearrangement links TRBV3-1 to TRBJ2-3; the match to TRBD2 covers 8 bases. CDR1 is LGHDT, CDR2 YNNKEL, per germline (reference sequence). CDR3 length: 15 residues. V lost 5 bases to trimming and J lost 4 bases; unmatched junction nucleotides: 8. The CDR3: CASSLAGRGADTQYF. The DNA for the CDR3 is TGTGCCAGCAGCTTAGCCGGGAGGGGCGCAGATACGCAGTATTTT.

V usage is TRBV13 and J usage is TRBJ1-1; D possibly corresponds to TRBD1 (5 bases). V was trimmed by 2 bases and J by 1 base, leaving 11 bases between them. The CDR3 has 15 residues. The germline V gene encodes CDR1 PRHDT and CDR2 FYEKMQ (reference sequence). The CDR3 sequence: CASSLLQGGNTEAFF. The CDR3 nucleotides read TGTGCCAGCAGCTTACTTCAGGGTGGGAACACTGAAGCTTTCTTT.

This clonotype was observed many times. This rearrangement joins TRBV15 to TRBJ2-7, with no clear D. The germline V and J ends were trimmed by 3 bases and 5 bases, with 11 bases remaining between them. Germline-derived CDR1 and CDR2 are LNHNV and YYDKDF (reference sequence). The CDR3 is made up of 13 amino acids. The CDR3 loop reads CATSSHPLDEQYF. DNA of the CDR3: TGTGCCACCAGCAGTCATCCTTTGGACGAGCAGTACTTC.

The gene calls are TRBV5-1 and TRBJ1-1; perhaps TRBD1 as D (5 bases). CDR3 length equals 14 residues. V shed 2 bases and J shed 0 bases, with 8 bases lying between them. CDR1 and CDR2 from the germline V gene are SGHRS and YFSETQ. CDR3 protein: CASSFQGLNTEAFF. CDR3 DNA: TGCGCCAGCAGCTTCCAGGGTTTGAACACTGAAGCTTTCTTT. The full variable domain, rest sourced from reference TRBV5-1 and TRBJ1-1, is KAGVTQTPRYLIKTRGQQVTLSCSPISGHRSVSWYQQTPGQGLQFLFEYFSETQRNKGNFPGRFSGRQFSNSRSEMNVSTLELGDSALYLCASSFQGLNTEAFFGQGTRLTVV.